A selection of T cell receptor beta chains follows, all from one sample in a study of cytomegalovirus exposure and HLA in healthy donors. Profiling relied on immunoSEQ multiplex PCR, and the TCRdb table lists in-frame clones only, not all of them. Here the sample spans roughly 84,000 clones, around three fifths being singletons. The sample taken for sequencing was PBMCs. The receptors derive from a middle-aged woman in good health and CMV-seropositive. CDR3s include the opening cysteine and the closing phenylalanine or tryptophan.

j_call v_call cdr3_aa
TRBJ2-3 TRBV6-6 CATGTGGVDTQYF
TRBJ2-7 TRBV27 CASSFVLGGMYEQYF
TRBJ1-5 TRBV5-6 CASSLTGVSEQPQHF
TRBJ2-7 TRBV9 CASSVGQGAKNEQYF
TRBJ2-3 TRBV9 CASSVGGRADTQYF
TRBJ1-5 TRBV28 CASSLWTGLSQPQHF
TRBJ2-1 TRBV10-3 CAISGGEGYNEQFF
TRBJ2-1 TRBV7-6 CASSLGLLGDNEQFF
TRBJ1-1 TRBV5-1 CASSLYRANTEAFF
TRBJ1-2 TRBV4-3 CASSQGSDRVGHYGYTF
TRBJ1-1 TRBV9 CASSPGTVTEAFF
TRBJ2-7 TRBV29-1 CSVRQGGLSYEQYF
TRBJ2-7 TRBV6-1 CASKEGAGEQYF
TRBJ2-3 TRBV28 CASSSRTGWKYF
TRBJ2-3 TRBV27 CASRVTGPRDTQYF
TRBJ2-3 TRBV28 CASSLASATDTQYF
TRBJ2-2 TRBV12-1 CASNLLHPGLAGFTRVGELFF
TRBJ2-7 TRBV2 CATGTSGREQYF
TRBJ2-7 TRBV5-1 CASSGTGLRSYEQYF
TRBJ1-2 TRBV2 CASEGTNYGYTF
TRBJ1-2 TRBV2 CASGGQDDYGYTF
TRBJ2-7 TRBV9 CASSVDGKGGYEQYF
TRBJ2-5 TRBV10-3 CAISGTATAETQYF
TRBJ2-2 TRBV4-3 CASSQTGTSSSNTGELFF
TRBJ1-1 TRBV5-1 CASSLLQGGPEAFF
TRBJ2-3 TRBV4-2 CASSLGTSSADTQYF
TRBJ2-7 TRBV6-5 CASSRTSGSLWEQYF
TRBJ2-1 TRBV7-6 CASSLGGEQFF
TRBJ2-5 TRBV13 CASSVGLAGGETQYF
TRBJ2-4 TRBV7-2 CASSQRTSGVAKNIQYF
TRBJ1-5 TRBV7-2 CASSPVDRLNQPQHF
TRBJ1-5 TRBV10-3 CAISRDSLRGPQHF
TRBJ1-1 TRBV10-3 CAINRDRGTEAFF
TRBJ1-3 TRBV5-5 CASSTRQWSSGNTIYF
TRBJ2-7 TRBV2 CASNYASYEQYF
TRBJ2-7 TRBV10-2 CASLPGQGFDEQYF